The 3 T cell receptor beta chains below all came from one sample that was sequenced in a study of T cell responses to AZD1222 COVID-19 vaccine (dated by TCRdb to about 2021). Library construction relied on the immunoSEQ multiplex PCR assay. In its TCRdb copy, this immuneACCESS table keeps in-frame sequences only and misses some clones. Where compared with another copy, unresolved V genes explain less than half of these, and the others have no known cause. This sample has approximately 190,000 clones in its table, and roughly 93% of those were observed once. The ten largest account for roughly 0.99% of the sample. In the paper's terms, the time point label means: baseline before first vaccination. The material sequenced was peripheral blood, taken on day 0 of AZD1222 vaccination. Receptor source: an adult in good health.

The chain employs TRBV4-1 and TRBJ2-3, with a possible D match to TRBD2 (5 bases). This CDR3 contains 15 residues. From germline, CDR1 is MGHRA and CDR2 YSYEKL. Trimming stripped 4 bases from V and 3 bases from J, with 14 bases between. The CDR3 coding sequence is TGCGCCAGCAGCCCAAATCTTCGCGGGACAGATACGCAGTATTTT. It yields the protein CASSPNLRGTDTQYF.

A note on this clone: A read error may produce the germline difference seen at one junction end. The rearrangement uses TRBV12-3 or TRBV12-4 and TRBJ1-2; possibly TRBD1 for D (6 bases). The CDR3 totals 11 residues. As DNA, the CDR3 is TGTGCCAGCAGTTTAGTCGGGGGGCCAGCGTTC. Translating it yields CASSLVGGPAF.

This chain links TRBV4-3 with TRBJ2-1; 12 bases map to TRBD2. The CDR3 consists of 16 residues. Germline values: CDR1 LGHNA, CDR2 YSLEER. The V gene end was trimmed by 4 bases and the J gene end by 4 bases; junction bases not matched to a gene: 5. The CDR3 bases are TGCGCCAGCAGCCGACGACTAGCGGGGGTTTACAATGAGCAGTTCTTC. This codes for CASSRRLAGVYNEQFF.